A selection of T cell receptor beta chains follows, all from one sample in a study of identical twins. Using its own MiXCR run on the 5' RACE reads, TCRdb lists one record per CDR3 protein. The table lists about 900,000 distinct CDR3 sequences, 12% of them singletons. These same records also appear under a second study, on yellow fever vaccine responses in identical twins.

What was sequenced was PBMCs. These receptors all stem from a woman in her late teens or twenties in good health. The CDR3 runs from the conserved cysteine through the conserved F or W. D genes are given only for firm matches. For some rows the clone size is stated as once, few or many, or as a class when expanded; others skip it.

abundance	d_gene	v_gene	j_gene	CDR3aa	CDR3nt
NA	NA	TRBV29-1	TRBJ1-2	CSVDLGGYTF	TGCAGCGTTGACCTCGGTGGCTACACCTTC
few	NA	TRBV5-1	TRBJ1-5	CASAPEGDSQPQHF	TGCGCCAGCGCCCCCGAGGGGGATTCTCAGCCCCAGCATTTT
NA	TRBD1	TRBV11-2	TRBJ2-5	CASRISYRGSETQYF	TGTGCCAGCAGGATAAGTTACAGGGGTTCGGAGACCCAGTACTTC
few	NA	TRBV27	TRBJ1-2	CASSFGVRAGGYTF	TGTGCCAGCAGTTTCGGGGTCCGAGCTGGTGGCTACACCTTC
few	NA	TRBV19	TRBJ2-7	CASGSGVAYEQYF	TGTGCCAGCGGCTCGGGGGTAGCCTACGAGCAGTACTTC
NA	NA	TRBV27	TRBJ1-3	CASGRGDTIYF	TGTGCCAGCGGCCGAGGGGACACCATATATTTT
NA	NA	TRBV7-9	TRBJ1-5	CASSSQSAGENQPQHF	TGTGCCAGCAGCTCACAAAGCGCGGGAGAAAATCAGCCCCAGCATTTT
few	NA	TRBV27	TRBJ2-1	CASSYTPGGSSYNEQFF	TGTGCCAGCAGCTATACGCCAGGAGGGAGCTCCTACAATGAGCAGTTCTTC
NA	NA	TRBV28	TRBJ2-3	CASRILASIGNTQYF	TGTGCCAGCAGGATACTAGCTTCTATCGGGAATACGCAGTATTTT
NA	NA	TRBV5-1	TRBJ2-3	CASSLYRGAADTQYF	TGCGCCAGCAGCTTGTATAGAGGGGCCGCAGATACGCAGTATTTT
few	TRBD1	TRBV5-1	TRBJ2-3	CASSLLWDRHTDTQYF	TGCGCCAGCAGCCTGTTGTGGGACAGACACACAGATACGCAGTATTTT
NA	TRBD1	TRBV12-3/TRBV12-4	TRBJ1-5	CASSLWTGGNQPQHF	TGTGCCAGCAGCCTCTGGACAGGGGGGAATCAGCCCCAGCATTTT
few	NA	TRBV12-3/TRBV12-4	TRBJ1-1	CASSLRWHTGSEAFF	TGTGCCAGCAGTCTTCGTTGGCACACAGGGTCGGAAGCTTTCTTT
NA	NA	TRBV2	TRBJ2-1	CASSRGHSYNEQFF	TGTGCCAGCAGTCGGGGGCATTCCTACAATGAGCAGTTCTTC
few	TRBD1	TRBV5-1	TRBJ2-2	CASNAQGQGAGGELFF	TGCGCCAGCAACGCCCAGGGACAGGGGGCCGGCGGGGAGCTGTTTTTT
few	TRBD2	TRBV5-1	TRBJ2-1	CASRGTRSNEQFF	TGCGCCAGCAGAGGGACTAGATCCAATGAGCAGTTCTTC
NA	TRBD2	TRBV20-1	TRBJ2-7	CSATRTSGSFDEQYF	TGCAGTGCTACAAGGACTAGCGGGAGTTTCGACGAGCAGTACTTC
few	TRBD1	TRBV5-4	TRBJ1-2	CASLNRTGIDYGYTF	TGTGCCAGCCTGAACCGGACAGGGATTGACTATGGCTACACCTTC
once	NA	TRBV20-1	TRBJ2-3	CSARSGITDTQYF	TGCAGTGCTAGGTCGGGAATTACAGATACGCAGTATTTT
NA	TRBD2	TRBV7-8	TRBJ2-5	CATLRGRALREETQYF	TGTGCCACCCTTCGTGGGAGGGCCCTCCGGGAAGAGACCCAGTACTTC
NA	NA	TRBV15	TRBJ2-1	CATSRTRGASGDNEQFF	TGTGCCACCAGCAGAACCCGGGGGGCTAGCGGCGACAATGAGCAGTTCTTC
NA	NA	TRBV29-1	TRBJ2-3	CSVGGIRITDTQYF	TGCAGCGTGGGGGGTATCAGAATCACAGATACGCAGTATTTT
few	TRBD1	TRBV15	TRBJ2-2	CATSRRMRVWDRVTGELFF	TGTGCCACCAGCAGACGGATGAGAGTTTGGGACAGGGTGACCGGGGAGCTGTTTTTT
few	NA	TRBV6-1	TRBJ2-1	CASNRGNSYNEQFF	TGTGCCAGCAATCGGGGGAACTCCTACAATGAGCAGTTCTTC
few	NA	TRBV9	TRBJ2-2	CASSVGAGNTGELFF	TGTGCCAGCAGCGTAGGGGCAGGGAATACCGGGGAGCTGTTTTTT
few	NA	TRBV6-5	TRBJ2-1	CASSYIRYPPSRGNEQFF	TGTGCCAGCAGTTATATCCGGTACCCCCCATCTCGGGGGAATGAGCAGTTCTTC
many	NA	TRBV6-2/TRBV6-3	TRBJ2-1	CASRTDITYNEQFF	TGTGCCAGCCGGACCGACATCACTTACAATGAGCAGTTCTTC
many	TRBD1	TRBV6-5	TRBJ1-1	CASSSTGTNTEAFF	TGTGCCAGCAGTTCGACAGGGACGAACACTGAAGCTTTCTTT
NA	NA	TRBV7-6	TRBJ2-7	CASSLSLSYEQYF	TGTGCCAGCAGCTTATCGCTATCCTACGAGCAGTACTTC
NA	NA	TRBV29-1	TRBJ1-2	CSVAGSNYGYTF	TGCAGCGTTGCGGGGTCTAACTATGGCTACACCTTC
few	TRBD1	TRBV7-6	TRBJ1-1	CASSLAQGGMNTEAFF	TGTGCCAGCAGCTTAGCCCAGGGGGGAATGAACACTGAAGCTTTCTTT
few	TRBD1	TRBV7-6	TRBJ1-1	CASSQGQGVGEAFF	TGTGCCAGCAGCCAAGGACAGGGTGTGGGTGAAGCTTTCTTT
NA	TRBD2	TRBV3-1	TRBJ2-2	CASSQGLAGSTGELFF	TGTGCCAGCAGCCAAGGACTAGCGGGGAGCACCGGGGAGCTGTTTTTT
few	NA	TRBV13	TRBJ2-1	CASSHTRAHNEQFF	TGTGCCAGCAGCCACACGAGGGCCCACAATGAGCAGTTCTTC
few	NA	TRBV24-1	TRBJ2-5	CATSDLNAGQETQYF	TGTGCCACCAGTGATTTGAATGCGGGGCAAGAGACCCAGTACTTC
once	NA	TRBV11-2	TRBJ2-5	CASNTAGQETQYF	TGTGCCAGCAACACCGCGGGCCAAGAGACCCAGTACTTC
NA	NA	TRBV2	TRBJ2-7	CASSGPPQAEQYF	TGTGCCAGCAGTGGCCCCCCGCAGGCCGAGCAGTACTTC
few	TRBD1	TRBV13	TRBJ1-1	CASSSSDRADTEAFF	TGTGCCAGCAGCTCATCAGACAGGGCCGACACTGAAGCTTTCTTT
few	TRBD2	TRBV28	TRBJ2-7	CASSPGDSGKPSYEQYF	TGTGCCAGCAGTCCCGGCGATAGCGGGAAACCCTCCTACGAGCAGTACTTC
NA	TRBD1	TRBV5-1	TRBJ2-1	CASSLITGGSYNEQFF	TGCGCCAGCAGCTTGATCACAGGGGGCTCCTACAATGAGCAGTTCTTC
NA	NA	TRBV12-3/TRBV12-4	TRBJ2-2	CASSFVISVNTGELFF	TGTGCCAGCAGTTTCGTGATTAGCGTGAACACCGGGGAGCTGTTTTTT